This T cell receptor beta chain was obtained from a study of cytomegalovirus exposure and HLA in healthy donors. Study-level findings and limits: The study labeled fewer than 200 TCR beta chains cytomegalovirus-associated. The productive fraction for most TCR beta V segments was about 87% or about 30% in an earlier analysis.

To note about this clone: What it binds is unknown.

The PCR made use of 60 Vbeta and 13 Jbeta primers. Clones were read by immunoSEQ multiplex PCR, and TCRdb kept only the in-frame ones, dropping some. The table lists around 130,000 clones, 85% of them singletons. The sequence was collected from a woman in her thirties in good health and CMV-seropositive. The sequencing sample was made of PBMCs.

The CDR3 nucleotides read TGCAGCGCACAGACAGGGCGGGATTCACCCCTCCACTTT. It encodes CSAQTGRDSPLHF. This rearrangement joins TRBV29-1 to TRBJ1-6, with 7 bases fitting TRBD1. V was pared by 7 bases and J by 8 bases, with 8 bases of the junction left unmatched. The CDR3 contains 13 residues. Germline V gives CDR1 SQVTM, CDR2 ANQGSEA.